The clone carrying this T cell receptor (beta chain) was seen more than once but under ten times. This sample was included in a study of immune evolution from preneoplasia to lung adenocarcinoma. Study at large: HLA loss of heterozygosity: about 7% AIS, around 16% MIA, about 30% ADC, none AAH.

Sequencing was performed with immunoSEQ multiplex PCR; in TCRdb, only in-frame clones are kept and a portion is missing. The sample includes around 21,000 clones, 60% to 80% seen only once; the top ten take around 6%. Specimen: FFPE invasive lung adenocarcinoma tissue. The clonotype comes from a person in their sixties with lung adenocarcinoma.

The CDR3 sequence: CASHAGGGRNTEAFF. CDR3 DNA: TGTGCCAGCCACGCGGGTGGGGGTAGGAACACTGAAGCTTTCTTT. The chain combines TRBV10-3 with TRBJ1-1, with D maybe TRBD1 (5 bases). This CDR3 has 15 amino acids. Germline assignment: CDR1 ENHRY and CDR2 SYGVKD. Trimming removed 10 bases at V and 1 base at J, with 19 bases between.